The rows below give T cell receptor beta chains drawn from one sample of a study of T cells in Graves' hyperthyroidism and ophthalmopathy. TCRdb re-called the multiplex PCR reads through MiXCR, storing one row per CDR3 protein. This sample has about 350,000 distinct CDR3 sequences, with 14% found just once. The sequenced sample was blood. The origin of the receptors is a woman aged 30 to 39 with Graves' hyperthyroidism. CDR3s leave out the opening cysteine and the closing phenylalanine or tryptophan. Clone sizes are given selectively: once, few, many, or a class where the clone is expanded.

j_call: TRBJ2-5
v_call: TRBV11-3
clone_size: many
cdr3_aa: ASSLGGAQETQY

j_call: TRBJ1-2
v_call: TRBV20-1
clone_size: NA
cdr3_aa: SARDLGQAYDYGYA

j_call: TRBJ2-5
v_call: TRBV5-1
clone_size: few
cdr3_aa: ASRENQETQY

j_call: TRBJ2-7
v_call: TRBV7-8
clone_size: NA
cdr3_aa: ASSLDPGSNYEQY

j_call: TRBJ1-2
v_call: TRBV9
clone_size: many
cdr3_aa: ASSVGSAERSYT

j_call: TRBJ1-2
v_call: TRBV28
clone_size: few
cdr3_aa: AIARDRFYGYT

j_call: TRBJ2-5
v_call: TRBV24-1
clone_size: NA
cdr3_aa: ATAERHGY

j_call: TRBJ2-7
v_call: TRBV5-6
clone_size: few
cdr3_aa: ASSLIAPSGTSYEQY

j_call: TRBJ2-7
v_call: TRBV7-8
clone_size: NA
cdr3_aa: ASSLRTASYEQY

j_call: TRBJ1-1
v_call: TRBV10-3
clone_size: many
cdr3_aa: AISESPPGQGTNTEAF

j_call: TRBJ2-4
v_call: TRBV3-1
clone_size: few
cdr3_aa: ASSRDRGVQNIQY

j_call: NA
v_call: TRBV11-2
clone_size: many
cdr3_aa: ASSLVLIAGEYEQF

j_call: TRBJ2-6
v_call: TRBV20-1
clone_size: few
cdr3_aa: SASSGVLSGANVLT

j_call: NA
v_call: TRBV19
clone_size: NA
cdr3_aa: ASSMGSSDTQH

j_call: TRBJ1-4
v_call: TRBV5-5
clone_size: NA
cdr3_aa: ASSPQSNEKLF

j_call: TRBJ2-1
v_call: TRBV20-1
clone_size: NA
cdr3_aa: SASRPWGNEQF

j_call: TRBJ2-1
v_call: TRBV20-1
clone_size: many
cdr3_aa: RGTSGSLNEQF

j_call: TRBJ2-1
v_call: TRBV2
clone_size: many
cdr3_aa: ASSTFGRGDGNEQF

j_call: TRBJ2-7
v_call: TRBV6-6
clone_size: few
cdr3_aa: ASSYPQGPEYEQY

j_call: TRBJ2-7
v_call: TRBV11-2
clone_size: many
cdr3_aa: ASSAGQTYEQY

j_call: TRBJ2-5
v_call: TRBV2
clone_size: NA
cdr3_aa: ASSGATSGSLSETQY

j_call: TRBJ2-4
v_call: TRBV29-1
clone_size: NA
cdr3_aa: SVHPRGVQENDHLAKNIQY

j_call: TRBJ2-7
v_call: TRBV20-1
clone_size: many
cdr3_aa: SASPVATPYEQY

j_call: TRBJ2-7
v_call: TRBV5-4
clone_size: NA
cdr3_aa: ASSLGREDEQY

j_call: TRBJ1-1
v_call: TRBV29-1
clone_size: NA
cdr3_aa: SVEKGGAEAF

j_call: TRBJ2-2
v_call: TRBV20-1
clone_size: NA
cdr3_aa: SARGDSGRLTGELF

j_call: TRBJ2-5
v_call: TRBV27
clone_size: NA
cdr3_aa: ASSFAGGAATKY

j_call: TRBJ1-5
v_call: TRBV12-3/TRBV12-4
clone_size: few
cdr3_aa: ASSSGGWNQPQH

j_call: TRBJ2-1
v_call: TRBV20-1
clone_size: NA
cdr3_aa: SASSGGNEQF

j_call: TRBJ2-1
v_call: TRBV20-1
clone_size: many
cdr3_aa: SAPREGSSYNEQF

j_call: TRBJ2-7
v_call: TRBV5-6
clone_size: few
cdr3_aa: ASRPSRENAYPYEQY

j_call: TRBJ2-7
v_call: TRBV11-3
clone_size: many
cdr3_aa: ASSLRDSGPYEQY

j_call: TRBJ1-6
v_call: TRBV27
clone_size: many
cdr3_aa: ASISGGPKPPPLH

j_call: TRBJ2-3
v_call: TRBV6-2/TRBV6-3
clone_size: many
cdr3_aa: ASSYQTSSDTQY

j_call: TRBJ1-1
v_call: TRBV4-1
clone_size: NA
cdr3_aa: ASSPTDRGGTEAF

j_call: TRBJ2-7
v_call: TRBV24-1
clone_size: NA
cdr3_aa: ATSDYGHDEQY

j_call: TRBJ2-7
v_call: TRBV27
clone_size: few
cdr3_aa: ASSYGGRFSYEQY

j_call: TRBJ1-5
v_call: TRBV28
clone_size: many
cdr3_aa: ASSPPVPQPQH

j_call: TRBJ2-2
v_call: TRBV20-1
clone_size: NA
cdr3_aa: SARELAVAGELF

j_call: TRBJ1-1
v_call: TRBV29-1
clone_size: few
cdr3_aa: SAGFEYTEAF

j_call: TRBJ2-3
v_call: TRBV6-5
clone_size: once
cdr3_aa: ASSYSLTGVADTQY

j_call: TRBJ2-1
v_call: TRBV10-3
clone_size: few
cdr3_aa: AIKWGTRGDEQF

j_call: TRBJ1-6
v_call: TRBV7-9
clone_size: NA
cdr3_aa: ASRRTGTANSPLH

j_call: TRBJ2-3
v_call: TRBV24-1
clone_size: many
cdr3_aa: ATSDFGQLTDTQY